The 21 T cell receptor beta chains listed next were all sequenced from one sample in a study of Tregs in tolerant kidney transplant recipients (dated by TCRdb to about 2019). The time point label, read with the paper, signifies: blood sample drawn before combined kidney and bone marrow transplant. Library preparation was by the immunoSEQ multiplex PCR assay. TCRdb's version of the immuneACCESS table is confined to in-frame rearrangements and falls short of the full clone set. An unresolved V gene accounts for under half of the shortfall where checked; the remainder is of unknown origin. This sample's table carries roughly 50,000 clones. About 0.83% of the sample is held by the ten biggest clonotypes. The sample in question was CD4+ T cells from blood, obtained before the transplant. All receptors come from a human donor who received a combined kidney and bone marrow transplant.

With respect to this clone: The CDR3 is cut off 3 residues early in the read; its end comes from the germline J gene. This rearrangement joins TRBV2 to TRBJ1-3; no clear D. Germline V gives CDR1 SNHLY, CDR2 FYNNEI. V was cut by 7 bases and J by 4 bases, with 5 bases left in between. CDR3 size: 11 residues. CDR3 DNA (partial): TGTGCCAGCATGAGGGGAAACACC. Protein: CASMRGNT. The full-length CDR3 reads as CASMRGNTIYF.

On this clone: The read gets to within 3 residues of the CDR3 end, and the germline J gene fills in the rest. This rearrangement joins TRBV5-1 to TRBJ2-2, with D perhaps matching TRBD2 (5 bases). Germline V CDR1 and CDR2: SGHRS, YFSETQ. This CDR3 has 13 amino acids. The V and J ends lost 0 bases and 7 bases respectively, with 7 bases between them. CDR3 region: CASSLAGNGELFF. The CDR3 DNA, read in part, is TGCGCCAGCAGCTTGGCGGGGAACGGGGAG.

About this clone itself: The read ends 3 residues early relative to the CDR3; the germline J gene fills the gap. The genes are TRBV20-1 and TRBJ1-2; 8 positions agree with TRBD1. CDR1 is DFQATT and CDR2 is SNEGSKA in the germline V gene (reference sequence). V trimming: 4 bases; J trimming: 4 bases; junction bases outside the gene matches: 8. The CDR3 loop spans 14 amino acids. CDR3 protein: CSATQSTGVYGYTF. CDR3 DNA, as far as it was read: TGCAGTGCTACCCAATCGACAGGGGTCTATGGC.

Judged by frequency, this clone is medium-sized. Incomplete CDR3 DNA: TGTGCCAGCAGCCAAGGACAGGGCGGTGAA. Translation gives CASSQGQGGE. The whole CDR3 is CASSQGQGGEAFF. The genes are TRBV7-2 and TRBJ1-1; 8 positions agree with TRBD1. The sequence runs out 3 residues before the end of the CDR3; the remainder is reconstructed from the germline J gene. Trimming took 5 bases from V and 7 from J; bases not matched to a gene: 6. There are 13 residues in the CDR3. The V gene's germline CDR1 is SGHTA and CDR2 FQGNSA.

Points on this clone: The read terminates 3 residues ahead of where the CDR3 ends, so the germline J gene completes it. V and J are TRBV19 and TRBJ2-3; no firm D call. Deletions cut 7 bases from V and 6 bases from J, with 17 bases between. Germline values: CDR1 LNHDA, CDR2 SQIVND (reference sequence). The CDR3 consists of 14 residues. The CDR3 loop is CASNPTIDGDTQYF. CDR3 DNA, as far as it was read: TGTGCCAGTAATCCCACCATCGACGGGGATACG.

On this clone itself: The read stops 3 residues short of the end of the CDR3; the missing end is completed from the germline J gene. The J gene is TRBJ1-2, the V gene TRBV29-1; D is perhaps TRBD1 (6 bases). V was clipped by 3 bases and J by 6 bases, with 14 bases between them. The length of the CDR3 is 13 residues. Germline values: CDR1 SQVTM, CDR2 ANQGSEA. The part of the CDR3 DNA that was read is TGCAGCGTTGATCCACAGGGAGGGGATGGC. Protein: CSVDPQGGDG. The whole CDR3 reads CSVDPQGGDGYTF. Based on the CDR3 plus reference TRBV29-1 and TRBJ1-2, the full variable domain is SAVISQKPSRDICQRGTSLTIQCQVDSQVTMMFWYRQQPGQSLTLIATANQGSEATYESGFVIDKFPISRPNLTFSTLTVSNMSPEDSSIYLCSVDPQGGDGYTFGSGTRLTVV.

Comment on this clone: The CDR3 end lies 3 residues beyond the end of the read and is filled in from the germline J gene. The rearrangement joins TRBV18 to TRBJ2-1, with D perhaps TRBD1 (5 bases). The CDR3 totals 13 residues. V was shortened by 5 bases and J by 5 bases, with 10 bases between the two germline ends. Germline V CDR1 and CDR2: KGHSH, LQKENI. Incomplete CDR3 DNA: TGTGCCAGCTCAGGCACAGGAAACAATGAG. Protein product: CASSGTGNNE. The whole CDR3 sequence is CASSGTGNNEQFF.

CDR3 protein: CASSDRGNSPLHF. Incomplete CDR3 DNA: TGTGCCAGCAGTGACAGGGGAAATTCACCC. This chain connects TRBV2 to TRBJ1-6; the D gene is possibly TRBD1 (6 bases). The read stops 3 residues short of the end of the CDR3; the missing end is completed from the germline J gene. V was cut by 3 bases and J by 7 bases, with 7 bases left in between. The CDR3 totals 13 residues. CDR1 SNHLY and CDR2 FYNNEI come from the germline V gene.

The CDR3 bases that were read are TGTGCCAGCTCACCCATGCTAAGCACAGATACG. Protein: CASSPMLSTDT. The whole CDR3 protein reads CASSPMLSTDTQYF. The chain recombines TRBV18 with TRBJ2-3, with unresolved D. The CDR3 is cut off 3 residues early in the read; its end comes from the germline J gene. The V end lost 3 bases, the J end lost 0 bases, and 7 bases lay between the germline ends. The CDR3 consists of 14 residues. Germline V gives CDR1 KGHSH, CDR2 LQKENI.

To note about this clone: The read stops 3 residues short of the end of the CDR3; the missing end is completed from the germline J gene. The chain is built from TRBV19 and TRBJ2-7; TRBD1 matches at 10 bases. V was clipped by 5 bases and J by 1 base; unmatched bases: 5. The CDR3 length is 15 residues. Germline CDR1 reads LNHDA; CDR2 reads SQIVND (reference sequence). CDR3 sequence: CASSVGTGVSYEQYF. The CDR3 DNA, read in part, is TGTGCCAGTAGTGTGGGGACAGGGGTTTCCTACGAG.

Concerning this clone: From the germline J gene comes the end of the CDR3, since the read stops 3 residues before it. The rearrangement links TRBV7-9 to TRBJ2-1; 9 nucleotides align to TRBD2. V was pared by 4 bases and J by 4 bases, with 5 bases of the junction left unmatched. CDR3 length: 15 residues. Germline values: CDR1 SEHNR, CDR2 FQNEAQ (reference sequence). The CDR3 loop reads CASSSGTSSYNEQFF. The covered CDR3 bases are TGTGCCAGCAGCTCCGGGACTAGCAGTTACAATGAG.

Of note for this clone: The read terminates 3 residues ahead of where the CDR3 ends, so the germline J gene completes it. The chain is built from TRBV7-9 and TRBJ2-1, with D possibly matching TRBD1 (5 bases). V was pared by 1 base and J by 8 bases, with 9 bases between. Looked up from germline, CDR1 is SEHNR and CDR2 is FQNEAQ (reference sequence). There are 13 residues in the CDR3. The CDR3 sequence is CASSLGGRDEQFF. CDR3 bases read: TGTGCCAGCAGCTTAGGGGGCCGGGATGAG. Variable domain in full (rest from reference TRBV7-9 and TRBJ2-1): DTGVSQNPRHKITKRGQNVTFRCDPISEHNRLYWYRQTLGQGPEFLTYFQNEAQLEKSRLLSDRFSAERPKGSFSTLEIQRTEQGDSAMYLCASSLGGRDEQFFGPGTRLTVL.

This clone is labeled medium-sized based on frequency. Coverage ceases 3 residues before the CDR3 finishes, and the germline J gene fills in the end. The chain combines TRBV7-8 with TRBJ1-2, with a tentative D call TRBD1 (5 bases). This CDR3 contains 17 residues. CDR1 is SGHVS and CDR2 is FQNEAQ in the germline V gene. Trimming removed 5 bases at V and 6 bases at J, with 25 bases between. The CDR3 here is CASSVLERTGRLDGYTF. The sequenced CDR3 bases are TGTGCCAGCAGCGTGTTAGAACGCACAGGTCGGCTCGATGGC.

Notes on this clone: The read terminates 3 residues ahead of where the CDR3 ends, so the germline J gene completes it. The chain has TRBV5-4 and TRBJ2-3; D might be TRBD2 (5 bases). Germline loops: CDR1 SGHNT, CDR2 YYREEE (reference sequence). The CDR3 length is 13 residues. V lost 3 bases to trimming and J lost 4 bases, with 9 bases between them. CDR3 DNA (partial): TGTGCCAGCAGCTCAACCGGGGCAGATACG. Translation gives CASSSTGADT. The CDR3, in full, reads CASSSTGADTQYF.

About this clone itself: The read terminates 3 residues before the CDR3 end, so the remaining end is supplied by the germline J gene. The chain carries TRBV2 and TRBJ2-3; no clear D gene. The V gene lost 4 bases and the J gene lost 6 bases, with 17 bases spanning the gap. The V gene's germline CDR1 is SNHLY and CDR2 FYNNEI. The CDR3 contains 15 residues. The sequenced part of the CDR3 DNA is TGTGCCAGCAGTGCACCCGCTAGTTTTCTTGATACG. Its translation: CASSAPASFLDT. The whole CDR3 sequence is CASSAPASFLDTQYF.

About this clone: The CDR3 end is not reached by the read, which stops 3 residues before it; the germline J gene fills it in. V gene TRBV19 combines with J gene TRBJ1-5, with D maybe TRBD1 (5 bases). Germline V gene sequence: CDR1 LNHDA, CDR2 SQIVND (reference sequence). The CDR3 is 16 residues long. Between the trimmed V and J ends, which lost 1 base and 0 bases, there was a span of 10 bases. Incomplete CDR3 DNA: TGTGCCAGTAGTATAGGGGGGGGGTATAGCAATCAGCCC. Amino acid sequence: CASSIGGGYSNQP. The entire CDR3 is CASSIGGGYSNQPQHF.

Comments on this clone: The sequenced fragment ends 3 residues before the CDR3 boundary, so the rest is inferred from the germline J gene. The chain has TRBV7-8 and TRBJ1-6, with a tentative D call TRBD1 (5 bases). Germline V gene lookup returns CDR1 SGHVS and CDR2 FQNEAQ. There are 15 residues in the CDR3. Between the trimmed V and J ends, which lost 5 bases and 8 bases, there was a span of 16 bases. The chain's CDR3 is CASSPLRGPDSPLHF. CDR3 DNA (partial): TGTGCCAGCAGCCCCCTGAGGGGTCCGGATTCACCC.

About this clone: Coverage ceases 3 residues before the CDR3 finishes, and the germline J gene fills in the end. The gene calls are TRBV5-6 and TRBJ1-4; no reliable D call. Germline loops: CDR1 SGHDT, CDR2 YYEEEE. The CDR3 covers 13 residues. The V and J ends lost 4 bases and 10 bases respectively, with 14 bases between them. CDR3 bases read: TGTGCCAGCAGCGTGACCGACCGGGGAAAA. The encoded protein is CASSVTDRGK. The full CDR3 protein is CASSVTDRGKLFF.

Concerning this clone: The read is 3 residues too short to cover the CDR3 end, so that end is filled in from the germline J gene. The gene calls are TRBV7-2 and TRBJ1-2; the match to TRBD1 covers 7 bases. CDR3 length: 14 amino acids. Germline loops: CDR1 SGHTA, CDR2 FQGNSA. The CDR3 region is CASSPFSGGRGYTF. Partial CDR3 DNA: TGTGCCAGCAGCCCTTTCTCAGGGGGAAGAGGC.

Comments on this clone: The observed sequence ends 3 residues before the CDR3 terminus, with the missing tail filled in from the germline J gene. The rearrangement uses TRBV30 and TRBJ2-1, with TRBD2 matching over 10 bases. Trimming removed 6 bases from V and 4 bases from J; junction bases left unmatched: 3. Germline V gene lookup returns CDR1 GTSNPN and CDR2 SVGIG (reference sequence). This CDR3 is 13 amino acids long. The CDR3 protein is CACGLAAYNEQFF. The sequenced CDR3 bases are TGTGCCTGCGGACTAGCGGCGTACAATGAG.

About this clone itself: The read halts 3 residues ahead of the CDR3 end, with the missing end drawn from the germline J gene. This rearrangement joins TRBV30 to TRBJ2-1; D perhaps matches TRBD2 (6 bases). The CDR3 covers 13 residues. CDR1 and CDR2 (germline): GTSNPN, SVGIG (reference sequence). Trimming left V 3 bases short and J 5 bases short, with 11 bases between. CDR3 residues: CAWSGGVDNEQFF. Incomplete CDR3 DNA: TGTGCCTGGAGCGGGGGTGTGGACAATGAG. The whole variable domain, remainder taken from reference TRBV30 and TRBJ2-1, is SQTIHQWPATLVQPVGSPLSLECTVEGTSNPNLYWYRQAAGRGLQLLFYSVGIGQISSEVPQNLSASRPQDRQFILSSKKLLLSDSGFYLCAWSGGVDNEQFFGPGTRLTVL.